The clone carrying this T cell receptor beta chain turned up a few times. Its cognate antigen is unknown. This record belongs to a study of regulatory T cells in long-lasting Graves disease. The study, taken as a whole, reports: A limited number of samples was an acknowledged limitation.

Time point described: newly diagnosed GD, antithyroid drugs for less than 3 months. PBMCs provided the RNA from which the TCR library was made. Diagnoses of Graves' disease were made by American Thyroid Association guidelines. Building of the TCR beta libraries involved iRepertoire HTBI primers and Arm-PCR of CDR3 regions. TCRdb called the multiplex PCR reads again in MiXCR, with one record for every CDR3 protein. This table holds approximately 400,000 distinct CDR3 sequences, 12% found once. CDR1 and CDR2 from the germline V gene are SGHTA and FQGNSA. The CDR3 runs to 13 residues. The V and J ends lost 3 bases and 7 bases respectively, with 7 bases between them. These data also featured in a second study, about T cells in Graves' hyperthyroidism and ophthalmopathy. That study adds: The TCR CDR3 first-round RT-PCR relied on the HTBI primer set.

This chain connects TRBV7-2 to TRBJ1-6; D remains ambiguous. This TCR was sampled from a woman between 18 and 29 years old with Graves disease. Sequenced here: peripheral blood mononuclear cells (PBMCs), sampled at new diagnosis, from a patient treated with antithyroid drugs. The CDR3 sequence: CASSLRRNSPLHF. DNA for the CDR3: TGTGCCAGCAGCTTGAGAAGAAATTCACCCCTCCACTTT. The full variable domain, completed using reference TRBV7-2 and TRBJ1-6, is GAGVSQSPSNKVTEKGKDVELRCDPISGHTALYWYRQSLGQGLEFLIYFQGNSAPDKSGLPSDRFSAERTGGSVSTLTIQRTQQEDSAVYLCASSLRRNSPLHFGNGTRLTVT.